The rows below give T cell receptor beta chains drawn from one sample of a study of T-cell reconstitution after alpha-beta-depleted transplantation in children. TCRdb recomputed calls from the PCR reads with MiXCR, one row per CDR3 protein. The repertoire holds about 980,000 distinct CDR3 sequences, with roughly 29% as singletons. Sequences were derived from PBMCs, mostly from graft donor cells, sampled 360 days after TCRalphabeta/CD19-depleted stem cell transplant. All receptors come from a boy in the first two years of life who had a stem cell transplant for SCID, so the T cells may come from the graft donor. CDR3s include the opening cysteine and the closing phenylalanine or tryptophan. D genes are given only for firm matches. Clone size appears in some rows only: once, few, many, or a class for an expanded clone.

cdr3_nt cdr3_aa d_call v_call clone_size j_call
TGCAGTGCTAGGACAGCTCATAGCAATCAGCCCCAGCATTTT CSARTAHSNQPQHF . TRBV20-1 . TRBJ1-5
TGCGCCAGCAGCCCCGCGGGGTACCAAGAGACCCAGTACTTC CASSPAGYQETQYF . TRBV5-1 . TRBJ2-5
TGCGCCAGCAGCTTGAGAGCGGGGGCCCCCTACGAGCAGTACTTC CASSLRAGAPYEQYF TRBD2 TRBV5-1 . TRBJ2-7
TGTGCCAGTAGTATGGTGACTCCCTCCTACGAGCAGTACTTC CASSMVTPSYEQYF . TRBV19 . TRBJ2-7
TGTGCCAGCAGTCTCAAAACCGGGGGGAACACCGGGGAGCTGTTTTTT CASSLKTGGNTGELFF . TRBV27 . TRBJ2-2
TGTGCCAGCAGCTTAGCGCTAGCGGCAAATGAGCAGTTCTTC CASSLALAANEQFF TRBD2 TRBV7-2 . TRBJ2-1
TGTGCCAGCAGTACAGGGGGCGCGCCCCAGCATTTT CASSTGGAPQHF TRBD1 TRBV6-1 few TRBJ1-5
TGTGCCAGCAGCTTGGTTCCCAGATCAGCTGAAGCTTTCTTT CASSLVPRSAEAFF . TRBV5-5 . TRBJ1-1
TGTGCCAGCAGTTACTACAGGGGAGCCTACGAGCAGTACTTC CASSYYRGAYEQYF TRBD1 TRBV6-5 few TRBJ2-7
TGTGCTAGTGGCCAGGGATCTGGGGCCAACGTCCTGACTTTC CASGQGSGANVLTF . TRBV12-5 . TRBJ2-6
TGCAGCGTTGGCAGTAAAGAGACCCAGTACTTC CSVGSKETQYF . TRBV29-1 . TRBJ2-5
TGCAGTGCTAGAGATCCCCGACGATTAGATACGCAGTATTTT CSARDPRRLDTQYF . TRBV20-1 few TRBJ2-3
TGTGCCAGCCTTCGGGCAGATACGCAGTATTTT CASLRADTQYF . TRBV6-5 few TRBJ2-3
TGTGCCAGCAGTTTCCAATCAAATTACAGGGTTAGGGCTTTCTTT CASSFQSNYRVRAFF . TRBV28 . TRBJ1-1
TGTGCCAGCAGTCGACTAGCGGGGGGACAGACCCAGTACTTC CASSRLAGGQTQYF TRBD2 TRBV6-2/TRBV6-3 . TRBJ2-5
TGTGCCAGCAGGGGGAGGCTCAGCACAGATACGCAGTATTTT CASRGRLSTDTQYF . TRBV9 . TRBJ2-3
TGTGCCAGCAGTTACTCATTCCGGGACAGGGAGTATGGGACCTACGAGCAGTACTTC CASSYSFRDREYGTYEQYF TRBD1 TRBV6-5 few TRBJ2-7
TGTGCCAGCAGCTTGTTGAGGGGACAGGGGGCAGAGAGGTCCTACGAGCAGTACTTC CASSLLRGQGAERSYEQYF TRBD1 TRBV7-8 many TRBJ2-7
TGCGCCAGCAGCCAAGACGATTCGCGTGCGAACACCGGGGAGCTGTTTTTT CASSQDDSRANTGELFF . TRBV4-1 . TRBJ2-2
TGCAGCGTTGACCAGACAGGGACGCTGTTTTTT CSVDQTGTLFF TRBD1 TRBV29-1 many TRBJ2-2
TGTGCCAGCAGTGAAGACGGGGGGAACAGCGGGGAGCTGTTTTTT CASSEDGGNSGELFF TRBD2 TRBV6-1 few TRBJ2-2
TGCGCCAGCAGCTTGGACAGGGGGGCTAGCACAGATACGCAGTATTTT CASSLDRGASTDTQYF TRBD1 TRBV5-1 . TRBJ2-3
TGTGGGGGCGGGGGGCCCAATCCCACAGATACGCAGTATTTT CGGGGPNPTDTQYF TRBD2 TRBV5-5 few TRBJ2-3
TGCAGTGCTAGAGATAGTCTACAAGAGACCCAGTACTTC CSARDSLQETQYF . TRBV20-1 . TRBJ2-5
TGTGCCAGCAGTCTACGGACTAGCCTGATGAAAGAGACCCAGTACTTC CASSLRTSLMKETQYF TRBD2 TRBV12-3/TRBV12-4 few TRBJ2-5
TGCAGTGCTAGTTCTAGTAAACGCTACGAGCAGTACTTC CSASSSKRYEQYF . TRBV20-1 few TRBJ2-7
TGCGCCAGCAGCCCAAACCGGGCCTCACACGGGGAGCTGTTTTTT CASSPNRASHGELFF . TRBV5-1 . TRBJ2-2
TGTGCCAGCAGCCAAGATGGCAGGGTCCATGAGCAGTTCTTC CASSQDGRVHEQFF . TRBV3-1 . TRBJ2-1
TGTGCCAGCAGCAAAGGACTAGCGGGGAGACAAGAGACCCAGTACTTC CASSKGLAGRQETQYF TRBD2 TRBV11-1 . TRBJ2-5
TGTGCCATCACGAAAGAGAACACCGGGGAGCTGTTTTTT CAITKENTGELFF . TRBV10-3 . TRBJ2-2
TGCAGCGTCCCGGGACGGCCTAATGGCTACACCTTC CSVPGRPNGYTF . TRBV29-1 . TRBJ1-2
TGTGCCAGCAGTATTGAAGGCTGGCGTGAGCAGTTCTTC CASSIEGWREQFF . TRBV12-3/TRBV12-4 . TRBJ2-1
TGTGCCAGCAGCCCCGGGACAGGGTTCTACGAGCAGTACTTC CASSPGTGFYEQYF TRBD1 TRBV5-1 many TRBJ2-7
TGTGCCACCAGTGATTTGGCAGGACAGTCCACCGGGGAGCTGTTTTTT CATSDLAGQSTGELFF . TRBV24-1 . TRBJ2-2
TGTGCCAGCAGCTTGGATTATTTTCCGCCTTACGAGCAGTACTTC CASSLDYFPPYEQYF . TRBV5-5 few TRBJ2-7
TGTGCCAGCTCACTAGCTCGGGACAGTTCCTACGAGCAGTACTTC CASSLARDSSYEQYF TRBD1 TRBV18 few TRBJ2-7